This TCR beta chain was sequenced in a study of blood T cell repertoires in COVID-19. CDR1 and CDR2 from the germline V gene are LGHNA and YSLEER. The CDR3 sequence is 13 residues long. V dropped 0 bases and J dropped 13 bases, with 12 bases sitting between them. Using immunoSEQ multiplex PCR, the repertoire was profiled, and TCRdb retains in-frame clones only, with some absent. The table records some 170,000 clones, about 90% of them present only once. This rearrangement joins TRBV4-3 to TRBJ2-2; D may be TRBD1 (6 bases). Sequenced input: PBMCs or T cells enriched from blood (not recorded which). This clonotype was obtained from a human donor with acute COVID-19. The donor label of this sample is uncertain. Written as DNA, the CDR3 is TGCGCCAGCAGCCAAGATCCCACAGGGTGGCTGTTTTTT. This translates into CASSQDPTGWLFF.